This T cell receptor (beta chain) derives from a study of Graves' ophthalmopathy and Graves' hyperthyroidism. The study's findings and limits: As the model predicted ophthalmopathy progression, it achieved a sensitivity of 55% to 71% and a specificity of about 72%.

Among the hyperthyroidism patients, all were newly diagnosed, aged 18 to 65, with under 2 months' duration. This clonotype occurred many times. The target antigen is unknown. Amplification targeted the TCR beta CDR3 regions, with RNA transcripts as the source material. In the first round, RT-PCR was carried out with HTBI primers, and a multiplex PCR formed the second round. One entry per CDR3 protein, called by TCRdb with MiXCR from the multiplex PCR reads. The sample has 580,000 or so distinct CDR3 sequences, just under 40% seen once. The sequencing input was peripheral blood or thyroid tissue (not recorded which). The clonotype was recovered from an adult man with Graves' hyperthyroidism.

The CDR3 coding sequence is TGTGCCAGCAGCTTCCAACCGGGACAGGGGGCGGGTGGCTACACCTTC. It is translated as CASSFQPGQGAGGYTF. The chain is built from TRBV7-2 and TRBJ1-2, with 12 bases fitting TRBD1. V was pared by 3 bases and J by 7 bases, with 9 bases of the junction left unmatched. The CDR3 sequence is 16 residues long. Per the germline V gene, CDR1 is SGHTA and CDR2 is FQGNSA.